The following is a TCR beta chain sequence with its context. The data were obtained in a study of T cell repertoires in cytomegalovirus infection. At the level of the study: Indications of both CMV infection and matching HLA type were provided by public TCR beta signatures.

Looked up from germline, CDR1 is LGHNA and CDR2 is YSLEER. This CDR3 has 16 amino acids. The V end was cut by 1 base, the J end by 0 bases, with 12 bases between. TCRdb called the reads again in MiXCR, with one record for every CDR3 protein. Of some 600,000 distinct CDR3 sequences in the sample, more than 20% were seen once. The chain combines TRBV4-3 with TRBJ1-1; no firm D call. The clonotype originates from a human donor in good health (CMV status not recorded). Some clones in this sample may be carry-over from other donors' samples. The sequencing input was CD8+ T cells from PBMCs. The chain's CDR3 is CASSQVWREMNTEAFF. DNA for the CDR3: TGCGCCAGCAGCCAAGTGTGGAGGGAGATGAACACTGAAGCTTTCTTT.